These 22 T cell receptor beta chains originate from one sample sequenced in a study of beta chain features in type 1 diabetes (dated by TCRdb to 2016 to 2018). On the study overall, not on this receptor specifically: A moderate but significant shortening of TCRB CDR3 length was observed in type 1 diabetes patients in all four CD4+ subsets.

Receptor amplification or capture employed the immunoSEQ multiplex PCR assay. The entire isolated RNA was reverse transcribed using the High Capacity cDNA Reverse Transcription Kit, and thus expressed TCRB transcripts were sequenced. The table comes from immuneACCESS by way of TCRdb, which keeps in-frame sequences with V and J called. Part of the clones is missing from these tables; in studies checked, under half for an unresolved V gene and the rest for unknown reasons. The sample table holds about 240,000 clones, of which approximately 15% were seen once. Jointly, the top ten make up about 0.018% of the sample. These TCRs are of unknown antigen specificity. Material for sequencing was naive CD4+ T cells from blood. This specimen's cell subset or site label, per the study, means: true naive CD4+ T cells. These receptor sequences come from a man aged 25-45 years with type 1 diabetes.

CDR3 DNA sequence: TGTGCCAGCAGCCGGGACAGGGGGAGTTTTCAGCCCCAGCATTTT. This codes for CASSRDRGSFQPQHF. The J gene is TRBJ1-5, the V gene TRBV5-8; 11 positions agree with TRBD1. The germline V gene has CDR1 SGHTS and CDR2 YDEGEE. With 4 bases clipped from V and 6 bases from J, the junction kept 6 bases outside the gene matches. The CDR3 is 15 residues long.

In its sample, this clone was seen a few times. V gene TRBV29-1 combines with J gene TRBJ1-1; no clear D gene. V was trimmed by 3 bases and J by 2 bases, leaving 10 bases between them. Germline lookup yields CDR1 SQVTM and CDR2 ANQGSEA. The CDR3 is 13 residues long. This CDR3 reads CSVDDGANTEAFF. For the CDR3, the DNA is TGCAGCGTTGATGACGGAGCAAACACTGAAGCTTTCTTT.

The V gene is TRBV19, the J gene TRBJ1-5; 8 nucleotides match TRBD1. The CDR3 spans 15 residues. CDR1 LNHDA and CDR2 SQIVND come from the germline V gene (reference sequence). Losses at the gene ends were 7 bases for V and 2 bases for J; bases not matched to a gene: 7. CDR3: CASNPGGLRNQPQHF. The CDR3 nucleotides are TGTGCCAGTAACCCAGGGGGCTTGCGCAATCAGCCCCAGCATTTT.

This clone has a handful of counts. CDR3 loop: CASSTLQARGEAFF. Written as DNA, the CDR3 is TGTGCCAGCAGCACCCTCCAAGCCCGGGGGGAAGCTTTCTTT. The chain is built from TRBV9 and TRBJ1-1; a weak D match, TRBD1 (5 bases). The CDR3 is 14 residues long. V was pared by 4 bases and J by 8 bases, with 18 bases between. Germline loops: CDR1 SGDLS, CDR2 YYNGEE.

The chain couples TRBV5-4 to TRBJ2-4; tentatively, D is TRBD1 (6 bases). V lost 4 bases and J lost 5, with 19 bases in between. The CDR3 sequence is 16 residues long. CDR1 is SGHNT, CDR2 YYREEE, per germline (reference sequence). CDR3 in DNA: TGTGCCAGCAGCGGGGCAGGGGAAGGGGCCCAAAACATTCAGTACTTC. It specifies CASSGAGEGAQNIQYF.

J is TRBJ2-2 and V is TRBV5-1, with 7 bases that match TRBD1. The germline gives CDR1 SGHRS, CDR2 YFSETQ. The CDR3 has 16 amino acids. V lost 0 bases and J lost 3; bases outside the gene matches: 5. The CDR3 nucleotides are TGCGCCAGCAGCTTGGCAGTGACAGGGTACACCGGGGAGCTGTTTTTT. As protein: CASSLAVTGYTGELFF.

The V and J genes are TRBV29-1 and TRBJ2-1; TRBD1 aligns across 8 bases. CDR1 is SQVTM and CDR2 is ANQGSEA in the germline V gene. V gave up 6 bases and J gave up 2 bases; unmatched junction bases: 6. There are 14 residues in the CDR3. The CDR3 spells CSVKGDRTYNEQFF. CDR3 DNA: TGCAGCGTAAAAGGGGACAGGACCTACAATGAGCAGTTCTTC.

This clone was recorded a few times. J is TRBJ2-1 and V is TRBV5-1, with 11 bases identical to TRBD2. The J segment lost 12 bases and the V segment lost 0 bases, leaving 8 bases of the junction unmatched. CDR1 and CDR2 (germline): SGHRS, YFSETQ. This CDR3 has 15 residues. CDR3 bases: TGCGCCAGCAGCTTGGCCGGGACTAGCGGCGGTTTGCAGTTCTTC. Its translation: CASSLAGTSGGLQFF.

This chain's CDR3 is CASSRRDSRNTEAFF. The CDR3 DNA reads as TGTGCCAGCAGTAGACGGGACTCTAGAAACACTGAAGCTTTCTTT. The chain carries TRBV2 and TRBJ1-1, with a possible D match to TRBD1 (5 bases). CDR3 length: 15 residues. Germline CDR1 SNHLY, CDR2 FYNNEI. V lost 5 bases and J 2 bases, leaving 15 bases between the germline ends.

This clone occurred a few times. The chain recombines TRBV19 with TRBJ2-5, with a possible D match to TRBD1 (5 bases). The V gene lost 4 bases and the J gene lost 2 bases, with 14 bases spanning the gap. In germline, CDR1 is LNHDA, CDR2 SQIVND (reference sequence). CDR3 length: 15 amino acids. The CDR3 loop reads CASSRRQGLQETQYF. CDR3 bases: TGTGCCAGTAGTAGAAGGCAGGGTCTTCAAGAGACCCAGTACTTC. Supplemented by reference TRBV19 and TRBJ2-5, the full variable domain reads DGGITQSPKYLFRKEGQNVTLSCEQNLNHDAMYWYRQDPGQGLRLIYYSQIVNDFQKGDIAEGYSVSREKKESFPLTVTSAQKNPTAFYLCASSRRQGLQETQYFGPGTRLLVL.

The chain couples TRBV14 to TRBJ2-5; D perhaps matches TRBD1 (6 bases). The DNA end favors TRBJ2-7, so the J call may be wrong. This CDR3 comprises 12 residues. CDR1 and CDR2 from the germline V gene are SGHDN and FVKESK. CDR3 loop: CASSQGGLEQYF. The CDR3 region has the DNA TGTGCCAGCAGCCAAGGGGGGCTCGAGCAGTACTTC.

The sample holds a few counts of this clone. This chain joins TRBV5-1 and TRBJ2-1; D is uncertain. In germline, CDR1 is SGHRS, CDR2 YFSETQ. V lost 5 bases and J 8 bases, leaving 8 bases between the germline ends. There are 11 residues in the CDR3. The CDR3: CASRRLDEQFF. CDR3 nucleotide sequence: TGCGCCAGCAGGAGACTCGATGAGCAGTTCTTC.

Comments on this clone: The same CDR3 also results from other DNA sequences found in this sample. The chain combines TRBV2 with TRBJ2-7; 7 bases match TRBD1. With V trimmed by 5 bases and J by 1 base, 2 bases remained unmatched. CDR1 is SNHLY and CDR2 is FYNNEI in the germline V gene. There are 13 residues in the CDR3. The CDR3 DNA is TGTGCCAGCAGTCGGGACAGTTCCTACGAGCAGTACTTC. This encodes CASSRDSSYEQYF. The full variable domain, in which reference TRBV2 and TRBJ2-7 provide the parts outside the CDR3, is EPEVTQTPSHQVTQMGQEVILRCVPISNHLYFYWYRQILGQKVEFLVSFYNNEISEKSEIFDDQFSVERPDGSNFTLKIRSTKLEDSAMYFCASSRDSSYEQYFGPGTRLTVT.

This clone was detected a few times. The J gene is TRBJ1-1, the V gene TRBV19, with a possible D match to TRBD1 (5 bases). V lost 3 bases and J lost 4, with 15 bases in between. The germline CDR1 and CDR2 sequences are LNHDA and SQIVND (reference sequence). This CDR3 comprises 15 residues. This CDR3 is CASSIGKGVVTEAFF. The DNA of the CDR3 is TGTGCCAGTAGTATTGGGAAAGGGGTGGTCACTGAAGCTTTCTTT.

This clone was seen more than once but under ten times. The V call is TRBV6-1, the J call TRBJ2-1; D unclear. Trimming cost V 7 bases and J 8 bases, with 9 bases left between them. There are 11 residues in the CDR3. Germline loops: CDR1 MNHNS, CDR2 SASEGT. In nucleotides, the CDR3 is TGTGCCAGCACCCGACGGGATGAGCAGTTCTTC. It codes for CASTRRDEQFF.

This chain connects TRBV5-1 to TRBJ2-1, with no clear D. The germline gives CDR1 SGHRS, CDR2 YFSETQ. Trimming left V 1 base short and J 0 bases short, with 8 bases between. The CDR3 has 15 residues. CDR3 sequence reads: CASSLQSSSYNEQFF. The CDR3, as DNA: TGCGCCAGCAGCTTGCAATCGAGCTCCTACAATGAGCAGTTCTTC.

The chain couples TRBV19 to TRBJ2-1; TRBD1 is a possible D gene (5 bases). The CDR3 runs to 12 residues. Between the trimmed V and J ends, which lost 3 bases and 8 bases, there was a span of 8 bases. From germline, CDR1 is LNHDA and CDR2 SQIVND (reference sequence). CDR3 bases: TGTGCCAGTAGTATTGTGGGGCATGAGCAGTTCTTC. It translates to CASSIVGHEQFF.

In its sample, this clone was seen a few times. This chain links TRBV5-1 with TRBJ1-4; TRBD1 might be the D (5 bases). The CDR3 spans 13 residues. Germline CDR1 reads SGHRS; CDR2 reads YFSETQ. V lost 3 bases and J 4 bases, leaving 7 bases between the germline ends. For the CDR3, the DNA is TGCGCCAGCAGCTGGGGGGTTAATGAAAAACTGTTTTTT. Protein: CASSWGVNEKLFF.

This clone came up a few times. The chain carries TRBV5-4 and TRBJ2-7; TRBD2 might be the D (6 bases). Trimming left V 0 bases short and J 3 bases short, with 10 bases between. Germline assignment: CDR1 SGHNT and CDR2 YYREEE (reference sequence). The CDR3 has 14 residues. The CDR3, as DNA: TGTGCCAGCAGCTTGGCGGGGCGGGGCTACGAGCAGTACTTC. It specifies CASSLAGRGYEQYF.

This clone was seen more than once but under ten times. The V and J genes are TRBV5-6 and TRBJ2-1; 15 nucleotides match TRBD2. The junction had 8 bases not matched to a gene; V was cut back by 2 bases and J by 5 bases. This CDR3 contains 18 residues. In germline, CDR1 is SGHDT, CDR2 YYEEEE. This CDR3 reads CASSFRTSGREGHNEQFF. DNA of the CDR3: TGTGCCAGCAGCTTTCGGACTAGCGGGAGGGAGGGCCACAATGAGCAGTTCTTC.

This clone was detected only a few times. This chain uses TRBV25-1 with TRBJ2-7, with 14 bases that match TRBD2. The germline CDR1 and CDR2 sequences are MGHDK and SYGVNS. This CDR3 spans 13 amino acids. In nucleotides, the CDR3 is TGTGGCCCGACTAGCGGGAGGGGGTACGAGCAGTACTTC. This gives the protein CGPTSGRGYEQYF.

This clone occurred a few times. V is TRBV9 and J is TRBJ2-2; 8 bases map to TRBD1. Per germline, CDR1 SGDLS and CDR2 YYNGEE. With 2 bases clipped from V and 4 bases from J, the junction kept 7 bases outside the gene matches. The CDR3 sequence is 16 residues long. CDR3 coding DNA: TGTGCCAGCAGCGTGACAGGGGTTAGGGGCACCGGGGAGCTGTTTTTT. Protein: CASSVTGVRGTGELFF.